The clone carrying this T cell receptor (beta chain) turned up a few times. Its specificity is unknown. Trimming stripped 4 bases from V and 6 bases from J, with 13 bases between. The CDR3 is made up of 13 amino acids. Germline assignment: CDR1 WNHNN and CDR2 SYGVQD (reference sequence). These data are taken from a study of early T cells in non-severe SARS-CoV-2 infection. About the study: Sequencing used unsorted whole-blood bulk RNA, so chains lack pairing. Study outcomes and limitations: VDJdb matching favored anti-spike CD8 responses, missing private and CD4 specificities.

Individual cDNA molecules carried attached unique molecular identifiers. TCRdb redid the calling of the 5' RACE reads with MiXCR, one entry per CDR3 protein. The table records approximately 69,000 distinct CDR3 sequences, roughly 11% of them present only once. The source of this sequence is an adult who was a healthcare worker with PCR-confirmed SARS-CoV-2 infection or an uninfected control (not recorded which). The sample here was whole blood, taken at baseline. The chain links TRBV10-1 to TRBJ2-7; tentatively, D is TRBD2 (6 bases). The CDR3 region has the DNA TGCGCCAGCAGTGCCTTGCGGGGCGGCGAGCAGTACTTC. It specifies CASSALRGGEQYF.